One sample yielded the 14 T cell receptor beta chains listed below, sequenced in a study of shared clonotypes between healthy human individuals. Generated by immunoSEQ multiplex PCR, the TCRdb table keeps only in-frame clones and is missing some. The data contain some 1.1 million clones, approximately 77% of them singletons. Input material: memory CD4+ T cells from PBMCs. Subset indicated: CD45RA-negative fraction. The source of these receptors is a man between 18 and 29 years old in good health. Some clones in this sample may be carry-over from other donors' samples.

In its sample, this clone was seen once. The chain is built from TRBV10-3 and TRBJ1-1, with D tentatively TRBD1 (5 bases). The germline V gene has CDR1 ENHRY and CDR2 SYGVKD. This CDR3 region has 15 residues. The germline V and J ends were trimmed by 2 bases and 4 bases, with 14 bases remaining between them. The DNA of the CDR3 is TGTGCCATCAGTGAGCTGAACAGGAGGGGCACTGAAGCTTTCTTT. The encoded protein is CAISELNRRGTEAFF.

The chain carries TRBV7-9 and TRBJ2-2; maybe TRBD2 (5 bases). V lost 5 bases, J lost 6 bases, and 16 bases lay in between. CDR3 length: 15 amino acids. The germline gives CDR1 SEHNR, CDR2 FQNEAQ (reference sequence). The CDR3 coding sequence is TGTGCCAGCAGCCCCACACGGGGAAGTCCCGGGGAGCTGTTTTTT. It specifies CASSPTRGSPGELFF.

This chain connects TRBV9 to TRBJ1-2; D unclear. The germline V gene encodes CDR1 SGDLS and CDR2 YYNGEE. V shed 0 bases and J shed 8 bases, with 11 bases lying between them. The CDR3 extends over 13 amino acids. The CDR3 coding sequence is TGTGCCAGCAGCGTAGCTACGGTAGGAGGCTACACCTTC. Translated: CASSVATVGGYTF.

In its sample, this clone was seen many times. The chain couples TRBV19 to TRBJ2-2, with TRBD2 identical over 7 bases. The trim removed 11 bases at V and 0 bases at J, leaving 6 bases unmatched. The CDR3 is made up of 14 amino acids. Per the germline V gene, CDR1 is LNHDA and CDR2 is SQIVND (reference sequence). CDR3 loop: CASRDYANTGELFF. CDR3 coding DNA: TGTGCCTCTCGGGACTATGCGAACACCGGGGAGCTGTTTTTT.

The chain has TRBV5-1 and TRBJ2-3, with 8 bases lining up with TRBD2. Germline CDR1 and CDR2: SGHRS and YFSETQ. The V and J ends lost 0 bases and 4 bases, in that order; junction bases with no gene match: 4. The CDR3 spans 15 residues. CDR3: CASSLAGTSADTQYF. CDR3 coding DNA: TGCGCCAGCAGCTTGGCCGGGACTAGTGCAGATACGCAGTATTTT.

The genes are TRBV7-6 and TRBJ2-1, with a weak D call TRBD2 (6 bases). Trimming took off 0 bases at V and 9 bases at J, with 9 bases between the two ends. CDR1 SGHVS and CDR2 FNYEAQ come from the germline V gene. The CDR3 has 13 amino acids. The CDR3 DNA reads TGTGCCAGCAGCTTAGCCCTAGCGAGTGAGCAGTTCTTC. Its protein is CASSLALASEQFF.

The table lists this clone with many counts. This chain uses TRBV9 with TRBJ1-2; D is unclear. Looked up from germline, CDR1 is SGDLS and CDR2 is YYNGEE. This CDR3 spans 13 amino acids. V was shortened by 1 base and J by 5 bases, with 9 bases between the two germline ends. CDR3 bases: TGTGCCAGCAGCGTACACGGAATGTATGGCTACACCTTC. This encodes CASSVHGMYGYTF.

This clone was seen a handful of times. Its ends do not fully match the called genes, so a read error is possible. The CDR3 here is CASSPLRRDGNEQFF. Here the CDR3 DNA reads TGTGCTAGCAGCCCCCTACGAAGAGACGGAAATGAGCAGTTCTTC. The chain is built from TRBV7-7 and TRBJ2-1; D is unresolved. CDR1 SSHAT and CDR2 FNYEAQ come from the germline V gene (reference sequence). The length of the CDR3 is 15 residues.

This clone was observed once. This chain joins TRBV6-1 and TRBJ1-4, with 9 positions matching TRBD1. Germline CDR1 reads MNHNS; CDR2 reads SASEGT. This CDR3 contains 18 residues. The junction had 19 bases not matched to a gene; V was cut back by 2 bases and J by 12 bases. This CDR3 is CASSELGPRDRATIELFF. In nucleotides, the CDR3 is TGTGCCAGCAGTGAATTGGGACCCCGGGACAGGGCAACGATTGAACTGTTTTTT.

The DNA of the CDR3 is TGTGCCAGCAGGGCCCCGGGGATCACTGAAGCTTTCTTT. Translated: CASRAPGITEAFF. This chain joins TRBV28 and TRBJ1-1; D is unresolved. With 6 bases removed from V and 4 bases from J, the gap between germline ends came to 12 bases. The CDR3 has 13 residues. Germline CDR1 MDHEN, CDR2 SYDVKM.

The rearrangement uses TRBV27 and TRBJ2-3; D may match TRBD1 or TRBD2 (5 bases each). Germline loops: CDR1 MNHEY, CDR2 SMNVEV (reference sequence). CDR3 length equals 14 residues. V lost 1 base to trimming and J lost 7 bases, with 12 bases between them. CDR3 nucleotides: TGTGCCAGCAGTTTATGGGGGAGTAGTCATACGCAGTATTTT. It encodes CASSLWGSSHTQYF.

J is TRBJ2-3 and V is TRBV7-3; D remains unclear. Trimming pared 5 bases from V and 2 bases from J, leaving 11 bases between. This CDR3 is 14 amino acids long. Germline V gene lookup returns CDR1 SGHTA and CDR2 FQGTGA. CDR3 sequence reads: CASSIGPHTDTQYF. The CDR3 DNA reads as TGTGCCAGCAGCATCGGGCCACACACAGATACGCAGTATTTT.

The rearrangement uses TRBV7-2 and TRBJ1-2; TRBD1 agrees at 8 bases. The germline V gene encodes CDR1 SGHTA and CDR2 FQGNSA. The CDR3 spans 16 residues. The V and J ends lost 5 bases and 4 bases, in that order; junction bases with no gene match: 12. The CDR3 spells CASSPGWTGQGYGYTF. In DNA form, the CDR3 reads TGTGCCAGCAGCCCAGGTTGGACAGGGCAGGGCTATGGCTACACCTTC.

This chain uses TRBV27 with TRBJ2-7; no definite D call. V was shortened by 8 bases and J by 0 bases, with 5 bases between the two germline ends. This CDR3 is 11 amino acids long. Germline V lookup: CDR1 MNHEY, CDR2 SMNVEV (reference sequence). CDR3 sequence: CASPSSYEQYF. CDR3 DNA: TGTGCCAGCCCAAGCTCCTACGAGCAGTACTTC.